This T cell receptor beta chain came from a study of regulatory T cells in long-lasting Graves disease. This CDR3 region has 14 residues. The germline CDR1 and CDR2 sequences are SGHDT and YYEEEE. Trimming cost V 4 bases and J 4 bases; bases outside gene matches: 5. TCR beta libraries were built with iRepertoire HTBI primers and Arm-PCR of CDR3 regions. TCRdb independently ran MiXCR on the multiplex PCR reads; one entry per CDR3 protein. The sample lists about 330,000 distinct CDR3 sequences; under 20% were seen once. As for time point: newly diagnosed GD, antithyroid drugs for less than 3 months. Extracted RNA from PBMCs served as the source of the TCR library. This clonotype occurred many times. The sample was also linked to a second study, of T cells in Graves' hyperthyroidism and ophthalmopathy.

The sequences come from peripheral blood mononuclear cells (PBMCs), collected at new diagnosis, from a patient treated with antithyroid drugs. V gene TRBV5-6 combines with J gene TRBJ1-5; TRBD1 aligns across 7 bases. This receptor was identified in a young woman with Graves disease. CDR3 amino acids: CASSVDRLNQPQHF. CDR3 coding DNA: TGTGCCAGCAGCGTGGACAGGTTAAATCAGCCCCAGCATTTT.